The TCR beta chain under discussion was sequenced for a study of OX40 agonist ivuxolimab in advanced cancers. For the study at large: Dose-escalation patients' cancers were hepatocellular carcinoma, melanoma, renal cell or head and neck cancer. Points from the study as a whole: Clonal expansion by week 6 occurred in CD4+ and CD8+ blood T cells (at 0.1 to 3.0 mg/kg).

Points on this clone: Its cognate antigen is unknown.

This CDR3 region has 13 residues. With V trimmed by 5 bases and J by 10 bases, 8 bases remained unmatched. CDR1 and CDR2 (germline): GTSNPN, SVGIG (reference sequence). Profiling relied on immunoSEQ multiplex PCR, and the TCRdb table lists in-frame clones only, not all of them. Seen here are some 90,000 clones, about 89% observed once, and the top ten hold around 1.5%. The V gene is TRBV30, the J gene TRBJ1-6, with 7 bases matching TRBD1. This receptor was taken from an adult with an advanced solid tumor such as melanoma, head and neck, liver or kidney cancer. The sequences come from CD4+ or CD8+ T cells sorted from blood, collected in a trial of the OX40 agonist ivuxolimab. CDR3 sequence: CAWEGQPASPLHF. As DNA, the CDR3 is TGTGCCTGGGAGGGACAGCCGGCATCACCCCTCCACTTT.